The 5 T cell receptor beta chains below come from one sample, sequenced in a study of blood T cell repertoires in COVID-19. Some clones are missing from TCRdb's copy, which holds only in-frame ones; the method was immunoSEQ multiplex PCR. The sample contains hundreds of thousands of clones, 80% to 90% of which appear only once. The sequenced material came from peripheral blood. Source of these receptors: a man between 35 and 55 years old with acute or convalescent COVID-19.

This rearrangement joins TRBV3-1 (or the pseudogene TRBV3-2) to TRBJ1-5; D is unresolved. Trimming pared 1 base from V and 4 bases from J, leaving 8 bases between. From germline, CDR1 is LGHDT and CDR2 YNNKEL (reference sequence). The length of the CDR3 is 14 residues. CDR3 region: CASSQGVENQPQHF. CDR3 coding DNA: TGTGCCAGCAGCCAAGGTGTAGAAAATCAGCCCCAGCATTTT.

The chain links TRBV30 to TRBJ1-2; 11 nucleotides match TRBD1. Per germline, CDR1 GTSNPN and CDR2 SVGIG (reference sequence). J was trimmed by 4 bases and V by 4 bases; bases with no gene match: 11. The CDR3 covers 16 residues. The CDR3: CAWMGEDRGHGYGYTF. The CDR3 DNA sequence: TGTGCCTGGATGGGGGAGGACAGGGGGCATGGCTATGGCTACACCTTC.

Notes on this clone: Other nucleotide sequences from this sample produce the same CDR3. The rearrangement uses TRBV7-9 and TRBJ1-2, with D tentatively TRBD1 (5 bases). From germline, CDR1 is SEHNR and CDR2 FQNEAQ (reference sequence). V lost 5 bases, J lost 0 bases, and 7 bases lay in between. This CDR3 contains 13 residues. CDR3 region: CASSPGTNYGYTF. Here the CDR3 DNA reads TGTGCCAGCAGCCCAGGGACTAACTATGGCTACACCTTC.

CDR3 sequence: CASRAPGQNYGYTF. The CDR3 coding sequence is TGTGCCAGCAGGGCCCCCGGACAAAACTATGGCTACACCTTC. This chain uses TRBV6-5 with TRBJ1-2, with D perhaps TRBD1 (5 bases). The CDR3 is 14 residues long. The germline CDR1 and CDR2 sequences are MNHEY and SVGAGI. V lost 6 bases to trimming and J lost 2 bases, with 13 bases between them.

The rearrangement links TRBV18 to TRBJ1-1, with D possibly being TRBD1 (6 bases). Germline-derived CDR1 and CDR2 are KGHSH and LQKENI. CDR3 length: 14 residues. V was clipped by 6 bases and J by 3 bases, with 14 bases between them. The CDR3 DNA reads TGTGCCAGCTCGGCCCGACAGGACGACACTGAAGCTTTCTTT. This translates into CASSARQDDTEAFF. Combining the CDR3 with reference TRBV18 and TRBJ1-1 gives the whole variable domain NAGVMQNPRHLVRRRGQEARLRCSPMKGHSHVYWYRQLPEEGLKFMVYLQKENIIDESGMPKERFSAEFPKEGPSILRIQQVVRGDSAAYFCASSARQDDTEAFFGQGTRLTVV.